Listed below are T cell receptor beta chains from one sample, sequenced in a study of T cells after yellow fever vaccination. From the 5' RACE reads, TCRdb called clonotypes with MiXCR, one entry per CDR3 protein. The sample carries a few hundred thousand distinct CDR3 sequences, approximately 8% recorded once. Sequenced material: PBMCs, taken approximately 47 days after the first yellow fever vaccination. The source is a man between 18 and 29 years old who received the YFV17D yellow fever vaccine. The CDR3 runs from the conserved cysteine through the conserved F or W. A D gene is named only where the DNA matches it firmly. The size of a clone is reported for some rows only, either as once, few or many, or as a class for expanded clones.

CDR3 DNA: TGTGCCAGCCGCGCTCGGACAGGGGCGGGACGACGGTACCAAGAGACCCAGTACTTC
CDR3 protein: CASRARTGAGRRYQETQYF
J gene: TRBJ2-5
V gene: TRBV28
clone size: few
D gene: TRBD1

CDR3 DNA: TGTGCCAGCCGCCGTACGGATACGCAGTATTTT
CDR3 protein: CASRRTDTQYF
J gene: TRBJ2-3
V gene: TRBV7-2
clone size: many
D gene: .

CDR3 DNA: TGTGCCTGGAGTCCCGGTCACTCTTTTGGGCAGTACTTC
CDR3 protein: CAWSPGHSFGQYF
J gene: TRBJ2-7
V gene: TRBV30
clone size: .
D gene: .

CDR3 DNA: TGTGCCAGCTCATCCGGGGGTATCACAGATACGCAGTATTTT
CDR3 protein: CASSSGGITDTQYF
J gene: TRBJ2-3
V gene: TRBV18
clone size: few
D gene: .

CDR3 DNA: TGTGCCAGCAGCTCTGACAGGGCGAACACCGGGGAGCTGTTTTTT
CDR3 protein: CASSSDRANTGELFF
J gene: TRBJ2-2
V gene: TRBV7-2
clone size: many
D gene: TRBD1

CDR3 DNA: TGTGCCAGCTCACCACCGACTAGCGGGGGGCCTCCCGAGCAGTACTTC
CDR3 protein: CASSPPTSGGPPEQYF
J gene: TRBJ2-7
V gene: TRBV18
clone size: .
D gene: TRBD2

CDR3 DNA: TGTGCCAGCAGCTCAAATCGGGGGGCCCTAGAGACCCAGTACTTC
CDR3 protein: CASSSNRGALETQYF
J gene: TRBJ2-5
V gene: TRBV7-2
clone size: few
D gene: .

CDR3 DNA: TGTGCCAGCAGTTACACAGATGGCACCGGCTACACCTTC
CDR3 protein: CASSYTDGTGYTF
J gene: TRBJ1-2
V gene: TRBV6-5
clone size: .
D gene: .

CDR3 DNA: TGCGCCAGCAGCTTGGGTGGGCGAGAAGAGACCCAGTACTTC
CDR3 protein: CASSLGGREETQYF
J gene: TRBJ2-5
V gene: TRBV5-1
clone size: .
D gene: .

CDR3 DNA: TGTGCCAGCAGCGGTGGGGGGAGTGAGACCCAGTACTTC
CDR3 protein: CASSGGGSETQYF
J gene: TRBJ2-5
V gene: TRBV7-2
clone size: many
D gene: .

CDR3 DNA: TGCAGCGTTGAGAGCTCCTACCCTTGGAGCGAGCAGTACTTC
CDR3 protein: CSVESSYPWSEQYF
J gene: TRBJ2-7
V gene: TRBV29-1
clone size: .
D gene: .

CDR3 DNA: TGTGCCAGCAGCTTAGGCAGGCCACTCTCTCAAGAGACCCAGTACTTC
CDR3 protein: CASSLGRPLSQETQYF
J gene: TRBJ2-5
V gene: TRBV7-8
clone size: few
D gene: .

CDR3 DNA: TGTGCCAGCAGTTACGAGCAGGTGACGAGCTTTGGGGAGCTGTTTTTT
CDR3 protein: CASSYEQVTSFGELFF
J gene: TRBJ2-2
V gene: TRBV6-5
clone size: .
D gene: .

CDR3 DNA: TGTGCCAGCAGGGAGACTAGCGGGGCGTATACGCAGTATTTT
CDR3 protein: CASRETSGAYTQYF
J gene: TRBJ2-3
V gene: TRBV6-4
clone size: few
D gene: TRBD2

CDR3 DNA: TGCGCCAGCAGCCAAGAAAGCAAAGCCACAGATACGCAGTATTTT
CDR3 protein: CASSQESKATDTQYF
J gene: TRBJ2-3
V gene: TRBV4-3
clone size: .
D gene: .

CDR3 DNA: TGTGCCAGCAGCTTAGTGGACAGTGCCAAAAACATTCAGTACTTC
CDR3 protein: CASSLVDSAKNIQYF
J gene: TRBJ2-4
V gene: TRBV7-9
clone size: .
D gene: .

CDR3 DNA: TGCAGTGTAGCCCACTCTGGAAACACCATATATTTT
CDR3 protein: CSVAHSGNTIYF
J gene: TRBJ1-3
V gene: TRBV20-1
clone size: .
D gene: .

CDR3 DNA: TGTGCCAGCAGTGAATCTTGGCTTTACAATGAGCAGTTCTTC
CDR3 protein: CASSESWLYNEQFF
J gene: TRBJ2-1
V gene: TRBV6-1
clone size: few
D gene: .

CDR3 DNA: TGTGCCAGCAGCCTAAGGGACAGTCTCTCTGGAAACACCATATATTTT
CDR3 protein: CASSLRDSLSGNTIYF
J gene: TRBJ1-3
V gene: TRBV11-2
clone size: few
D gene: TRBD1

CDR3 DNA: TGTGCCAGCAGTTTTGGGGGGTGGAGGGGCAATCAGCCCCAGCATTTT
CDR3 protein: CASSFGGWRGNQPQHF
J gene: TRBJ1-5
V gene: TRBV12-3/TRBV12-4
clone size: .
D gene: .

CDR3 DNA: TGTGCCAGCAGTTACTCGCCATTGATAGATGCCTTCTATGGCTACACCTTC
CDR3 protein: CASSYSPLIDAFYGYTF
J gene: TRBJ1-2
V gene: TRBV6-5
clone size: .
D gene: .

CDR3 DNA: TGTGCCAGCAGCTTAGCAGGGCGGAACTATGGCTACACCTTC
CDR3 protein: CASSLAGRNYGYTF
J gene: TRBJ1-2
V gene: TRBV7-2
clone size: .
D gene: .

CDR3 DNA: TGTGCCAGCAAGCCAGGAGTTAACTATGGCTACACCTTC
CDR3 protein: CASKPGVNYGYTF
J gene: TRBJ1-2
V gene: TRBV7-2
clone size: many
D gene: .

CDR3 DNA: TGTGCCAGCAGCTTGCTTCTCCAAGAGACCCAGTACTTC
CDR3 protein: CASSLLLQETQYF
J gene: TRBJ2-5
V gene: TRBV7-2
clone size: many
D gene: .

CDR3 DNA: TGCGCCAGCAGTCGGAGTGGGGGGGGCTCCTATAATTCACCCCTCCACTTT
CDR3 protein: CASSRSGGGSYNSPLHF
J gene: TRBJ1-6
V gene: TRBV23-1
clone size: once
D gene: .

CDR3 DNA: TGCAGTGCTAGAGATCAGGGCGGGGGGGCCCACACCGGGGAGCTGTTTTTT
CDR3 protein: CSARDQGGGAHTGELFF
J gene: TRBJ2-2
V gene: TRBV20-1
clone size: few
D gene: TRBD2

CDR3 DNA: TGTGCCAGCAGCGCCAGACAGTCTAGAGAGCAGTTCTTC
CDR3 protein: CASSARQSREQFF
J gene: TRBJ2-1
V gene: TRBV7-6
clone size: .
D gene: .

CDR3 DNA: TGTGCCAGCAGCTTGGGGGAAGGCCCAACTAACAATGAGCAGTTCTTC
CDR3 protein: CASSLGEGPTNNEQFF
J gene: TRBJ2-1
V gene: TRBV5-6
clone size: .
D gene: .

CDR3 DNA: TGTGCCAGCAGTGAAATGAGGGACAGGTTCTTGAGCTCCTATAATTCACCCCTCCACTTT
CDR3 protein: CASSEMRDRFLSSYNSPLHF
J gene: TRBJ1-6
V gene: TRBV6-1
clone size: few
D gene: TRBD1